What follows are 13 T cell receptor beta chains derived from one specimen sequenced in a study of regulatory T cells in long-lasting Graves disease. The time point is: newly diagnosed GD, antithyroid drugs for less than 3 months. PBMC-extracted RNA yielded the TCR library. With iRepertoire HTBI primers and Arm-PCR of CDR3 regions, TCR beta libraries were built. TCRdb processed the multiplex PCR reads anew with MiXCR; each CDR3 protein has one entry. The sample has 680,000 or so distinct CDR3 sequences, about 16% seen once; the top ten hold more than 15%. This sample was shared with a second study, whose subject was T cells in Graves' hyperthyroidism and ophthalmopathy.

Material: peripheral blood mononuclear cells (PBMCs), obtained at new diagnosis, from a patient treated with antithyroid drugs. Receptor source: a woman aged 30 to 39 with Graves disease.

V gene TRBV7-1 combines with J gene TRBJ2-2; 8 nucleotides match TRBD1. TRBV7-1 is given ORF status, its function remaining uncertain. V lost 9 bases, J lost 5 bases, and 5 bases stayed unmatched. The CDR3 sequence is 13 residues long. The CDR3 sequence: CARQGGVTGELFF. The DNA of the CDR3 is TGTGCCAGACAGGGGGGAGTGACCGGGGAGCTGTTTTTT.

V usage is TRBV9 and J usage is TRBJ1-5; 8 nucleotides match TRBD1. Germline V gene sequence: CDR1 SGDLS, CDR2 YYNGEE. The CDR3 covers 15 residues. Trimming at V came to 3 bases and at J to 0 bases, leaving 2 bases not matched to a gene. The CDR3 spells CASSGGQVSNQPQHF. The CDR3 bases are TGTGCCAGCAGCGGGGGACAGGTTAGCAATCAGCCCCAGCATTTT. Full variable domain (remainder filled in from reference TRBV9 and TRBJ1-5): DSGVTQTPKHLITATGQRVTLRCSPRSGDLSVYWYQQSLDQGLQFLIQYYNGEERAKGNILERFSAQQFPDLHSELNLSSLELGDSALYFCASSGGQVSNQPQHFGDGTRLSIL.

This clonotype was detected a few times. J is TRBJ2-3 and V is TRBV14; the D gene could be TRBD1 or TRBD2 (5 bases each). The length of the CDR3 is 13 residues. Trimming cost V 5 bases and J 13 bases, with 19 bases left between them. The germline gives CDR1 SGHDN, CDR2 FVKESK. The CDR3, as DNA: TGTGCCAGCAGCACCCCTAAGGGGACCCCGGAGTATTTT. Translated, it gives CASSTPKGTPEYF.

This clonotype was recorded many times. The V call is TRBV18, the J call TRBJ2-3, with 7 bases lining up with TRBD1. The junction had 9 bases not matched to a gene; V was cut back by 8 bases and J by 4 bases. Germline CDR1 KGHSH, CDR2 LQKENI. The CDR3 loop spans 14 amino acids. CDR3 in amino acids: CASSLQGSPDTQYF. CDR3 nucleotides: TGTGCCAGCAGTTTACAGGGGAGCCCAGATACGCAGTATTTT.

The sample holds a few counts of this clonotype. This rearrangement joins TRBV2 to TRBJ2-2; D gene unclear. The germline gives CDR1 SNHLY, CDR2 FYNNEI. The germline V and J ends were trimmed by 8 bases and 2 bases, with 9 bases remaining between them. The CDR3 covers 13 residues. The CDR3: CASLATNTGELFF. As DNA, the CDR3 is TGTGCCAGCCTTGCCACCAACACCGGGGAGCTGTTTTTT.

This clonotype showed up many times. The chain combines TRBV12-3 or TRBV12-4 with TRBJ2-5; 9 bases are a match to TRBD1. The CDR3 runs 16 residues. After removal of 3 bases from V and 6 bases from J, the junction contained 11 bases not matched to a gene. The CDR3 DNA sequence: TGTGCCAGCAGTTTTCGGACAGGGGCTCAAGAGAAGACCCAGTACTTC. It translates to CASSFRTGAQEKTQYF.

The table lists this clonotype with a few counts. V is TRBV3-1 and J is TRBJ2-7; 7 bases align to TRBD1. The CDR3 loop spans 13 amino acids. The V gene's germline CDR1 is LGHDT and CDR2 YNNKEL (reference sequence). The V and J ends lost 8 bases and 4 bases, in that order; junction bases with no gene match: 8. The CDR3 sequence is CASGQAAGYEQYF. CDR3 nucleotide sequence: TGTGCCAGCGGACAGGCGGCCGGGTACGAGCAGTACTTC.

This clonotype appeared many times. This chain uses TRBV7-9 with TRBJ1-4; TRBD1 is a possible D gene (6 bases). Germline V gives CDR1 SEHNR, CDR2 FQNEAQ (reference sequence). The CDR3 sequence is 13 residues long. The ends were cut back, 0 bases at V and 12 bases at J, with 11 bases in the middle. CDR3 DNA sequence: TGTGCCAGCAGCTTAGCGGGCGGGGGCCAACTGTTTTTT. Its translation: CASSLAGGGQLFF.

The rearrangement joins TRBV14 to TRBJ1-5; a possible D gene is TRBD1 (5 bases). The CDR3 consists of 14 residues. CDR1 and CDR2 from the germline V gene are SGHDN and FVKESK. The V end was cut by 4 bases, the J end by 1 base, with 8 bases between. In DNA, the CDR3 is TGTGCCAGCAGCCCCCGGGGCAGCAATCAGCCCCAGCATTTT. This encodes CASSPRGSNQPQHF.

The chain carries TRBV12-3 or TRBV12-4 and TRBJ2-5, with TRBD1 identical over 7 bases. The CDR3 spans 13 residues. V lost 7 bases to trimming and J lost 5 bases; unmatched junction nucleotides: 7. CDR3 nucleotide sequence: TGTGCCAGCAAAGGGACAGCTGGTGAGACCCAGTACTTC. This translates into CASKGTAGETQYF.

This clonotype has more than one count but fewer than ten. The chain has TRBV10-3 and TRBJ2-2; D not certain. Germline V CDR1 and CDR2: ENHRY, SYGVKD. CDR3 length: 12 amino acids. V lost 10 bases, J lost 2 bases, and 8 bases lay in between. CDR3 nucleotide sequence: TGTGCCACAAGGGAAAACACCGGGGAGCTGTTTTTT. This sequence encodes CATRENTGELFF.

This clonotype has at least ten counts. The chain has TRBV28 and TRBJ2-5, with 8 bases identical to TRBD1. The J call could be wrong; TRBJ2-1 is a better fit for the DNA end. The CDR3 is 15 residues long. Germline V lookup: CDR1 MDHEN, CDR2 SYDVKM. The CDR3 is CASSSGGSKYNEQFF. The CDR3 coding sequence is TGTGCCAGCAGCTCAGGGGGCTCCAAATACAATGAGCAGTTCTTC.

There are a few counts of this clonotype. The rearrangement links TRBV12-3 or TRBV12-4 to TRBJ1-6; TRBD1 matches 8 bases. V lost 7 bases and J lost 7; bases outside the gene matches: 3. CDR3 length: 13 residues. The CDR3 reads CASNRQGNSPLHF. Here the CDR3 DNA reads TGTGCCAGCAATAGACAGGGGAATTCACCCCTCCACTTT.